The 28 T cell receptor beta chains below were found in one sample sequenced in a study of cytomegalovirus exposure and HLA in healthy donors. Both 60 Vbeta primers and 13 Jbeta primers went into the PCR. Method: immunoSEQ multiplex PCR; TCRdb's copy keeps in-frame clones and lacks some. The table records some 170,000 clones, 75% to 80% of them present only once. Source material: PBMCs. The receptors originated from a man aged 35 to 55 in good health and CMV-seropositive.

This chain uses TRBV11-2 with TRBJ2-1; 10 positions match TRBD2. This CDR3 comprises 16 residues. The J segment lost 4 bases and the V segment lost 4 bases, leaving 7 bases of the junction unmatched. Germline V gene sequence: CDR1 SGHAT, CDR2 FQNNGV. In nucleotides, the CDR3 is TGTGCCAGCAGCTCCACCGTTAGCGGGAGGTACAATGAGCAGTTCTTC. The encoded protein is CASSSTVSGRYNEQFF.

This clone was observed a single time. The gene calls are TRBV5-4 and TRBJ2-7; the match to TRBD2 covers 16 bases. The V gene end was trimmed by 4 bases and the J gene end by 4 bases; junction bases not matched to a gene: 8. CDR1 SGHNT and CDR2 YYREEE come from the germline V gene (reference sequence). The CDR3 is 17 amino acids. The CDR3 sequence: CASSAGLAGGKGYEQYF. In nucleotides, the CDR3 is TGTGCCAGCAGCGCGGGACTAGCGGGAGGGAAAGGGTACGAGCAGTACTTC.

This sequence joins TRBV7-9 and TRBJ2-7; 7 bases line up with TRBD2. Germline CDR1 reads SEHNR; CDR2 reads FQNEAQ (reference sequence). CDR3 length: 15 residues. The V segment lost 1 base and the J segment 6 bases; nucleotides outside the gene matches: 9. The CDR3 nucleotides read TGTGCCAGCAGCTTAGAGGGACTACCCCTTCGCGAGCAGTACTTC. Amino acid sequence: CASSLEGLPLREQYF.

The chain is built from TRBV10-3 and TRBJ2-7; D is undetermined. Trimming stripped 6 bases from V and 3 bases from J, with 9 bases between. Germline CDR1 and CDR2: ENHRY and SYGVKD. This CDR3 region has 12 residues. CDR3 sequence (DNA): TGTGCCATCAGCAACCAGGACTACGAGCAGTACTTC. Protein: CAISNQDYEQYF.

Only a few counts were recorded for this clone. The chain joins TRBV12-5 to TRBJ1-1; TRBD1 matches at 8 bases. The J segment lost 8 bases and the V segment lost 5 bases, leaving 16 bases of the junction unmatched. Germline CDR1 LGHNT, CDR2 FRNRAP. There are 16 residues in the CDR3. The DNA of the CDR3 is TGTGCTAGTGGTCAGAGAACAGGACAGGGACGATCGGAAGCTTTCTTT. Amino acid sequence: CASGQRTGQGRSEAFF. Combining the CDR3 with reference TRBV12-5 and TRBJ1-1 gives the whole variable domain DARVTQTPRHKVTEMGQEVTMRCQPILGHNTVFWYRQTMMQGLELLAYFRNRAPLDDSGMPKDRFSAEMPDATLATLKIQPSEPRDSAVYFCASGQRTGQGRSEAFFGQGTRLTVV.

As to this clone: The junction differs from germline at one of its ends, possibly a read error. Other nucleotide sequences in the sample specify the same CDR3. The chain carries TRBV29-1 and TRBJ1-4; TRBD1 is a possible D gene (6 bases). The germline V gene has CDR1 SQVTM and CDR2 ANQGSEA. The length of the CDR3 is 12 residues. The CDR3 DNA sequence: TGCAGCGTCGCAGGGGTTCATGAAAAACTGTTCTTT. This translates into CSVAGVHEKLFF.

This chain links TRBV19 with TRBJ1-4; D is possibly TRBD1 (6 bases). Deletions cut 5 bases from V and 6 bases from J, with 10 bases between. Per germline, CDR1 LNHDA and CDR2 SQIVND (reference sequence). This CDR3 contains 13 residues. CDR3 region: CASSPNRDEKLFF. The CDR3 nucleotides read TGTGCCAGTAGTCCCAACAGGGATGAAAAACTGTTTTTT.

V and J are TRBV11-3 and TRBJ1-1; D unresolved. Germline CDR1 reads SGHNT; CDR2 reads YENEEA. The V gene lost 10 bases and the J gene lost 0 bases, with 15 bases spanning the gap. The CDR3 totals 14 residues. CDR3 DNA: TGTGCCACCTCAACTAGGGATTTGAACACTGAAGCTTTCTTT. It specifies CATSTRDLNTEAFF.

The chain joins TRBV9 to TRBJ2-7; no firm D call. Trimming removed 4 bases from V and 6 bases from J, with 14 bases in between. This CDR3 region has 13 residues. Germline CDR1 reads SGDLS; CDR2 reads YYNGEE. CDR3 sequence (DNA): TGTGCCAGCAGCCCCACCAGGATTGGCGAGCAGTACTTC. As protein: CASSPTRIGEQYF.

The rearrangement uses TRBV15 and TRBJ1-4; D may be TRBD1 (5 bases). Germline CDR1 is LNHNV and CDR2 is YYDKDF (reference sequence). This CDR3 region has 12 residues. Trimming stripped 6 bases from V and 5 bases from J, with 7 bases between. The DNA for the CDR3 is TGTGCCACCAGGTACAGGAATGAAAAACTGTTTTTT. This codes for CATRYRNEKLFF.

The chain couples TRBV27 to TRBJ2-4; possibly TRBD1 for D (6 bases). CDR3 length equals 15 residues. V lost 5 bases and J lost 7, with 18 bases in between. Germline V CDR1 and CDR2: MNHEY, SMNVEV (reference sequence). CDR3 coding DNA: TGTGCCAGCAGTCGGGCCCTCGGGACAACGAACATTCAGTACTTC. Protein sequence: CASSRALGTTNIQYF.

This rearrangement joins TRBV2 to TRBJ2-7, with 10 nucleotides matching TRBD2. With 7 bases clipped from V and 7 bases from J, the junction kept 13 bases outside the gene matches. Germline V gene data show CDR1 as SNHLY and CDR2 as FYNNEI. The CDR3 covers 15 residues. In nucleotides, the CDR3 is TGTGCCAGCAAGTTCTCCACGCTAGCGGGAGAGGAGCAGTACTTC. The encoded protein is CASKFSTLAGEEQYF.

The CDR3 region is CASSLAGNSRSQYF. The CDR3 region has the DNA TGTGCCAGCAGCTTAGCCGGGAACTCTCGTTCCCAGTACTTC. The rearrangement joins TRBV11-1 to TRBJ2-5, with D possibly being TRBD2 (5 bases). From germline, CDR1 is SGHAT and CDR2 FQDESV (reference sequence). Trimming pared 0 bases from V and 9 bases from J, leaving 14 bases between. There are 14 residues in the CDR3.

Regarding this clone: One junction end does not reproduce the germline sequence, and a read error may be involved. The J gene is TRBJ2-7, the V gene TRBV19, with TRBD1 matching 7 bases. There are 13 residues in the CDR3. Per the germline V gene, CDR1 is LNHDA and CDR2 is SQIVND (reference sequence). CDR3 nucleotides: TGTGCCAGTAGCGGACAGGTTGGGGGCGAGCAGTGCTTC. Amino acids: CASSGQVGGEQCF.

This clone turned up a few times. The rearrangement uses TRBV5-1 and TRBJ2-5; TRBD2 agrees at 9 bases. The V and J ends lost 0 bases and 2 bases, in that order; junction bases with no gene match: 8. The germline gives CDR1 SGHRS, CDR2 YFSETQ. The CDR3 is 17 residues long. The CDR3 reads CASSLAVAGDLQETQYF. In DNA, the CDR3 is TGCGCCAGCAGCTTGGCGGTAGCGGGAGATTTACAAGAGACCCAGTACTTC.

The chain employs TRBV6-1 and TRBJ1-1, with unresolved D. The germline V gene has CDR1 MNHNS and CDR2 SASEGT. With 0 bases removed from V and 0 bases from J, the gap between germline ends came to 5 bases. The CDR3 length is 14 residues. CDR3 nucleotides: TGTGCCAGCAGTGAAGCTGAGCTGAACACTGAAGCTTTCTTT. This translates into CASSEAELNTEAFF.

The chain employs TRBV7-2 and TRBJ1-1, with 9 positions matching TRBD1. The V gene's germline CDR1 is SGHTA and CDR2 FQGNSA. This CDR3 spans 17 amino acids. V gave up 4 bases and J gave up 0 bases; unmatched junction bases: 9. The chain's CDR3 is CASSSTGGAWVNTEAFF. The DNA of the CDR3 is TGTGCCAGCAGCTCAACAGGGGGCGCTTGGGTGAACACTGAAGCTTTCTTT.

CDR3 bases: TGCGCCAGCAGCTTGGGGGACACCTTGAACACTGAAGCTTTCTTT. Its translation: CASSLGDTLNTEAFF. The V gene is TRBV5-1, the J gene TRBJ1-1; a weak D match, TRBD1 (6 bases). V was cut by 0 bases and J by 0 bases, with 9 bases left in between. The CDR3 sequence is 15 residues long. Germline CDR1 reads SGHRS; CDR2 reads YFSETQ.

The chain carries TRBV4-2 and TRBJ2-3; tentatively, D is TRBD2 (7 bases). Germline V gives CDR1 LGHNA, CDR2 YNFKEQ. The CDR3 is made up of 17 amino acids. Trimming left V 0 bases short and J 3 bases short, with 16 bases between. CDR3 sequence (DNA): TGTGCCAGCAGCCAAGATCAGGGGAGGGGTACTACAGATACGCAGTATTTT. Encoded protein: CASSQDQGRGTTDTQYF.

The chain joins TRBV19 to TRBJ2-3; D unclear. V dropped 3 bases and J dropped 2 bases, with 6 bases sitting between them. This CDR3 contains 13 residues. Germline CDR1 is LNHDA and CDR2 is SQIVND (reference sequence). CDR3 DNA: TGTGCCAGTAGTATTGTCCACACAGATACGCAGTATTTT. The encoded protein is CASSIVHTDTQYF. Filled out from reference TRBV19 and TRBJ2-3, the complete variable domain reads DGGITQSPKYLFRKEGQNVTLSCEQNLNHDAMYWYRQDPGQGLRLIYYSQIVNDFQKGDIAEGYSVSREKKESFPLTVTSAQKNPTAFYLCASSIVHTDTQYFGPGTRLTVL.

Comment on this clone: The same CDR3 also results from other DNA sequences found in this sample. The chain combines TRBV19 with TRBJ1-1; 7 bases agree with TRBD1. This CDR3 comprises 13 residues. J lost 3 bases, V lost 3 bases, and 1 base had no gene match. Germline values: CDR1 LNHDA, CDR2 SQIVND (reference sequence). CDR3 region: CASSITGDTEAFF. The CDR3 DNA follows: TGTGCCAGTAGTATCACAGGGGACACTGAAGCTTTCTTT.

The chain joins TRBV11-2 to TRBJ2-3, with unresolved D. V was trimmed by 2 bases and J by 2 bases, leaving 8 bases between them. CDR1 and CDR2 (germline): SGHAT, FQNNGV. This CDR3 is 14 amino acids long. The CDR3 sequence: CASSLFRYTDTQYF. CDR3 nucleotides: TGTGCCAGCAGCTTATTTCGGTACACAGATACGCAGTATTTT.

Details on this clone: The junction does not match germline at one end; this may be a read error. The chain has TRBV28 and TRBJ2-3; a possible D gene is TRBD1 (6 bases). CDR1 MDHEN and CDR2 SYDVKM come from the germline V gene. CDR3 length: 14 amino acids. The CDR3 here is CDEGVTTSTDTQYF. The CDR3 coding sequence is TGCGACGAGGGGGTTACGACTAGCACAGATACGCAGTATTTT.

This clone appeared a few times. The V call is TRBV5-1, the J call TRBJ1-3, with 7 bases that match TRBD1. Germline CDR1 and CDR2: SGHRS and YFSETQ. Unmatched junction bases numbered 11, after V lost 2 bases and J lost 0 bases. The CDR3 contains 18 residues. DNA for the CDR3: TGCGCCAGCAGCTTCGGCCCATCGGGACAGACCTCTGGAAACACCATATATTTT. Residues: CASSFGPSGQTSGNTIYF.

This chain uses TRBV5-4 with TRBJ2-2; 7 positions match TRBD2. J gave up 5 bases and V 4 bases, and 8 bases lay outside the gene matches. Germline values: CDR1 SGHNT, CDR2 YYREEE (reference sequence). This CDR3 region has 15 residues. CDR3 sequence (DNA): TGTGCCAGCAGCCCCTGGACTAGTCGGACCGGGGAGCTGTTTTTT. This encodes CASSPWTSRTGELFF.

This sequence joins TRBV5-1 and TRBJ2-1, with 7 bases identical to TRBD2. Germline trimming cut 0 bases from V and 5 bases from J; bases unmatched to any gene: 8. CDR1 SGHRS and CDR2 YFSETQ come from the germline V gene. The CDR3 consists of 16 residues. This CDR3 is CASSLVNQRGDNEQFF. The DNA of the CDR3 is TGCGCCAGCAGCTTGGTCAACCAGCGGGGCGACAATGAGCAGTTCTTC. Based on the CDR3 plus reference TRBV5-1 and TRBJ2-1, the full variable domain is KAGVTQTPRYLIKTRGQQVTLSCSPISGHRSVSWYQQTPGQGLQFLFEYFSETQRNKGNFPGRFSGRQFSNSRSEMNVSTLELGDSALYLCASSLVNQRGDNEQFFGPGTRLTVL.

This chain links TRBV19 with TRBJ1-2; no definite D call. In germline, CDR1 is LNHDA, CDR2 SQIVND (reference sequence). The ends were cut back, 5 bases at V and 1 base at J, with 17 bases in the middle. The CDR3 is 16 residues long. CDR3 region: CASSLLRSESNYGYTF. In nucleotides, the CDR3 is TGTGCCAGTAGTCTCTTACGAAGTGAGAGTAACTATGGCTACACCTTC.

The chain uses TRBV6-1 and TRBJ1-4; TRBD1 matches at 9 bases. CDR1 is MNHNS, CDR2 SASEGT, per germline. J gave up 8 bases and V 6 bases, and 10 bases lay outside the gene matches. The CDR3 runs 15 residues. For the CDR3, the DNA is TGTGCCAGCAGAGAGAGGGACAGGGAAAACGAAAAACTGTTTTTT. It yields the protein CASRERDRENEKLFF.